The 24 T cell receptor beta chains given below trace back to one sample, sequenced in a study of T cells in localized non-small cell lung cancer. TCRdb's copy holds only in-frame clones and misses some; the assay was immunoSEQ multiplex PCR. The profile covers some 12,000 clones, with around four fifths appearing a single time and more than 15% taken by the ten largest. This material consisted of peripheral blood, taken before any cancer treatment. These receptors were obtained from a male donor at least 60 years old with stage I lung adenocarcinoma.

The rearrangement joins TRBV6-1 to TRBJ2-1; 9 bases align to TRBD2. The trim removed 7 bases at V and 4 bases at J, leaving 5 bases unmatched. The CDR3 consists of 14 residues. CDR1 MNHNS and CDR2 SASEGT come from the germline V gene. This chain's CDR3 is CASTSTSGYNEQFF. The CDR3 nucleotides read TGTGCCAGCACTAGTACTAGCGGGTACAATGAGCAGTTCTTC.

This chain links TRBV11-2 with TRBJ2-7; D unclear. The ends were cut back, 5 bases at V and 2 bases at J, with 13 bases in the middle. Germline assignment: CDR1 SGHAT and CDR2 FQNNGV. This CDR3 has 14 amino acids. CDR3 loop: CASSLDGVTYEQYF. The CDR3 DNA is TGTGCCAGCAGCCTGGATGGGGTGACCTACGAGCAGTACTTC.

This clone was seen just once. The chain couples TRBV5-4 to TRBJ2-7; the D gene is possibly TRBD1 (5 bases). V lost 8 bases, J lost 0 bases, and 15 bases lay in between. Germline V gene sequence: CDR1 SGHNT, CDR2 YYREEE (reference sequence). The CDR3 has 14 amino acids. The CDR3 spells CASTDRGSSYEQYF. CDR3 DNA sequence: TGTGCCAGTACCGATAGGGGCAGCTCCTACGAGCAGTACTTC.

The rearrangement uses TRBV5-6 and TRBJ2-1; no reliable D call. V was clipped by 2 bases and J by 4 bases, with 4 bases between them. Germline V gene data show CDR1 as SGHDT and CDR2 as YYEEEE. This CDR3 contains 12 residues. CDR3 nucleotides: TGTGCCAGCAGCTTACGGTACAATGAGCAGTTCTTC. Translation: CASSLRYNEQFF. Based on the CDR3 plus reference TRBV5-6 and TRBJ2-1, the full variable domain is DAGVTQSPTHLIKTRGQQVTLRCSPKSGHDTVSWYQQALGQGPQFIFQYYEEEERQRGNFPDRFSGHQFPNYSSELNVNALLLGDSALYLCASSLRYNEQFFGPGTRLTVL.

The gene calls are TRBV5-1 and TRBJ2-1, with unresolved D. This CDR3 spans 14 amino acids. V gave up 3 bases and J gave up 5 bases, with 12 bases separating them. The V gene's germline CDR1 is SGHRS and CDR2 YFSETQ. The CDR3 loop is CASSSNGPNNEQFF. CDR3 nucleotide sequence: TGCGCCAGCAGCTCAAACGGACCAAACAATGAGCAGTTCTTC.

The chain links TRBV5-4 to TRBJ2-1; D is perhaps TRBD2 (5 bases). The germline CDR1 and CDR2 sequences are SGHNT and YYREEE (reference sequence). CDR3 length equals 14 residues. V lost 6 bases to trimming and J lost 1 base, with 11 bases between them. CDR3 coding DNA: TGTGCCAGCAACCAGCGCGGGTCCTACAATGAGCAGTTCTTC. Protein sequence: CASNQRGSYNEQFF.

This clone was seen a handful of times. This chain joins TRBV15 and TRBJ2-3; D unresolved. Trimming took 0 bases from V and 0 from J, leaving 4 bases between them. The CDR3 covers 14 residues. CDR1 and CDR2 from the germline V gene are LNHNV and YYDKDF (reference sequence). The CDR3 DNA sequence: TGTGCCACCAGCAGAGATAGCAGCACAGATACGCAGTATTTT. Its protein is CATSRDSSTDTQYF. Full variable domain (outside the CDR3, taken from reference TRBV15 and TRBJ2-3): DAMVIQNPRYQVTQFGKPVTLSCSQTLNHNVMYWYQQKSSQAPKLLFHYYDKDFNNEADTPDNFQSRRPNTSFCFLDIRSPGLGDTAMYLCATSRDSSTDTQYFGPGTRLTVL.

The rearrangement links TRBV9 to TRBJ1-5, with D possibly matching TRBD1 (6 bases). Germline CDR1 SGDLS, CDR2 YYNGEE. V was trimmed by 4 bases and J by 0 bases, leaving 14 bases between them. The CDR3 is 16 residues long. The DNA for the CDR3 is TGTGCCAGCAGCCGGGAAGGGGGAGGTAGCAATCAGCCCCAGCATTTT. Encoded protein: CASSREGGGSNQPQHF.

CDR3 residues: CASRVPSRSSYEQYF. CDR3 coding DNA: TGTGCCAGCAGGGTACCCAGCCGGAGCTCCTACGAGCAGTACTTC. This chain links TRBV2 with TRBJ2-7; D not certain. The germline V gene encodes CDR1 SNHLY and CDR2 FYNNEI. V lost 6 bases, J lost 0 bases, and 15 bases lay in between. The CDR3 totals 15 residues. Looking up the rest from reference TRBV2 and TRBJ2-7 gives the full variable domain: EPEVTQTPSHQVTQMGQEVILRCVPISNHLYFYWYRQILGQKVEFLVSFYNNEISEKSEIFDDQFSVERPDGSNFTLKIRSTKLEDSAMYFCASRVPSRSSYEQYFGPGTRLTVT.

J is TRBJ2-1 and V is TRBV27; the match to TRBD2 covers 12 bases. Trimming cost V 8 bases and J 9 bases; bases outside gene matches: 14. The CDR3 is 16 residues long. Germline values: CDR1 MNHEY, CDR2 SMNVEV (reference sequence). The CDR3, as DNA: TGTGCCAGCTCATGGACTAGCGGGGAAATCGGGGGTGAGCAGTTCTTC. This sequence encodes CASSWTSGEIGGEQFF.

This chain uses TRBV9 with TRBJ1-1; tentative D call: TRBD1 (6 bases). This CDR3 comprises 16 residues. V was pared by 4 bases and J by 1 base, with 17 bases between. CDR1 is SGDLS and CDR2 is YYNGEE in the germline V gene. CDR3 in amino acids: CASSPRGGQPNTEAFF. CDR3 DNA sequence: TGTGCCAGCAGCCCTAGAGGGGGGCAGCCGAACACTGAAGCTTTCTTT.

The rearrangement links TRBV7-8 to TRBJ1-5; D is undetermined. CDR3 length: 17 amino acids. The germline V gene encodes CDR1 SGHVS and CDR2 FQNEAQ. V lost 2 bases and J 4 bases, leaving 18 bases between the germline ends. The CDR3 bases are TGTGCCAGCAGCTTACTCCAGGCTCTTGTAGGGAATCAGCCCCAGCATTTT. It yields the protein CASSLLQALVGNQPQHF.

This chain uses TRBV18 with TRBJ1-1; the D is unclear. Germline CDR1 KGHSH, CDR2 LQKENI. The CDR3 is made up of 16 amino acids. Trimming shortened V by 3 bases and J by 5 bases, and 19 bases separated the two germline ends. DNA of the CDR3: TGTGCCAGCTCACCTGGCCAGCTGAGGAGTAAGACTGAAGCTTTCTTT. Protein: CASSPGQLRSKTEAFF.

The genes are TRBV4-1 and TRBJ2-5; TRBD2 matches at 7 bases. The CDR3 sequence is 16 residues long. CDR1 and CDR2 from the germline V gene are MGHRA and YSYEKL. V lost 0 bases, J lost 5 bases, and 9 bases stayed unmatched. CDR3 in amino acids: CASSQDNLRGGETQYF. The CDR3 coding sequence is TGCGCCAGCAGCCAAGATAATCTGCGGGGAGGGGAGACCCAGTACTTC.

The CDR3 coding sequence is TGTGCCAGCAGACCTAGCGGGGTTTCCTACAATGAGCAGTTCTTC. Protein product: CASRPSGVSYNEQFF. V and J are TRBV6-6 and TRBJ2-1, with 9 bases identical to TRBD2. The germline CDR1 and CDR2 sequences are MNHNY and SVGAGI (reference sequence). The CDR3 extends over 15 amino acids. Trimming at V came to 6 bases and at J to 1 base, leaving 4 bases not matched to a gene.

The chain recombines TRBV28 with TRBJ2-7; maybe TRBD2 (7 bases). The germline V gene encodes CDR1 MDHEN and CDR2 SYDVKM. Trimming cost V 7 bases and J 6 bases, with 25 bases left between them. This CDR3 is built from 16 residues. CDR3 coding DNA: TGTGCCAGCAAAGGGGGGGGCCTATTCGAACCCTCCGAGCAGTACTTC. Encoded protein: CASKGGGLFEPSEQYF.

The chain recombines TRBV7-2 with TRBJ2-4, with 12 bases lining up with TRBD2. V gave up 4 bases and J gave up 9 bases; unmatched junction bases: 10. This CDR3 region has 16 residues. The germline V gene encodes CDR1 SGHTA and CDR2 FQGNSA. In DNA form, the CDR3 reads TGTGCCAGCAGCTCAAGACTAGCGGGAGAGAGGGGCATTCAGTACTTC. It specifies CASSSRLAGERGIQYF.

This clone was detected once. J is TRBJ2-2 and V is TRBV5-1; 7 bases map to TRBD2. Trimming took 0 bases from V and 1 from J; bases not matched to a gene: 0. The CDR3 is 15 residues long. The germline CDR1 and CDR2 sequences are SGHRS and YFSETQ. The chain's CDR3 is CASSLVAGNTGELFF. The CDR3 DNA reads TGCGCCAGCAGCTTGGTAGCGGGGAACACCGGGGAGCTGTTTTTT.

J is TRBJ2-7 and V is TRBV5-1, with 8 bases identical to TRBD2. Unmatched junction bases numbered 7, after V lost 6 bases and J lost 2 bases. CDR1 SGHRS and CDR2 YFSETQ come from the germline V gene. This CDR3 spans 14 amino acids. CDR3 DNA sequence: TGCGCCAGCACCCGGGAGGGAGGGCCCTACGAGCAGTACTTC. It encodes CASTREGGPYEQYF.

The V gene is TRBV10-3, the J gene TRBJ2-7; TRBD2 matches at 9 bases. Trimming cost V 6 bases and J 3 bases; bases outside gene matches: 9. CDR3 length equals 15 residues. From germline, CDR1 is ENHRY and CDR2 SYGVKD. This chain's CDR3 is CAISRTTSGHYEQYF. CDR3 sequence (DNA): TGTGCCATCAGCCGGACGACTAGCGGCCACTACGAGCAGTACTTC.

This chain joins TRBV19 and TRBJ2-6; D gene unclear. The germline V gene has CDR1 LNHDA and CDR2 SQIVND (reference sequence). This CDR3 spans 12 amino acids. Trimming pared 6 bases from V and 4 bases from J, leaving 4 bases between. The CDR3 nucleotides read TGTGCCAGTAGGTCCGGGGCCAACGTCCTGACTTTC. Translating gives CASRSGANVLTF.

CDR3 in amino acids: CASSYLLAASTDTQYF. The CDR3 DNA sequence: TGTGCCAGCAGCTACCTTCTAGCGGCTAGCACAGATACGCAGTATTTT. The gene calls are TRBV7-9 and TRBJ2-3; 7 nucleotides agree with TRBD2. The germline CDR1 and CDR2 sequences are SEHNR and FQNEAQ (reference sequence). The CDR3 spans 16 residues. V shed 4 bases and J 0 bases; nucleotides not matched to a gene: 7.

This clone came up once. The chain links TRBV18 to TRBJ2-5; no clear D gene. There are 12 residues in the CDR3. Trimming took off 6 bases at V and 2 bases at J, with 7 bases between the two ends. Germline loops: CDR1 KGHSH, CDR2 LQKENI. CDR3: CASSQNQETQYF. The CDR3 DNA is TGTGCCAGCTCTCAGAATCAAGAGACCCAGTACTTC.

The chain is built from TRBV5-4 and TRBJ2-3, with D unclear. The V and J ends lost 7 bases and 2 bases respectively, with 11 bases between them. Per germline, CDR1 SGHNT and CDR2 YYREEE (reference sequence). The CDR3 consists of 13 residues. The CDR3 region is CASSYFPTDTQYF. CDR3 sequence (DNA): TGTGCCAGCTCATACTTCCCCACAGATACGCAGTATTTT.